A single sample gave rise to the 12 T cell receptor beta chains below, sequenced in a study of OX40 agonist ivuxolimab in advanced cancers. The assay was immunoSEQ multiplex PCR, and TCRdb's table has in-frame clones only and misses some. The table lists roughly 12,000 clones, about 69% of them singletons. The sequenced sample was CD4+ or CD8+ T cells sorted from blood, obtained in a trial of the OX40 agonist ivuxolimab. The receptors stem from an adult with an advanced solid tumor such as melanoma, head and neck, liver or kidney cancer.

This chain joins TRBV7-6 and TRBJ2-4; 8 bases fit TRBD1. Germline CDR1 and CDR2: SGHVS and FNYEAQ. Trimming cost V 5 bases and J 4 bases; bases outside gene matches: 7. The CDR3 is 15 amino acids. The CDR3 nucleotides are TGTGCCAGCAGCCCGACAGGGGCAGGTAAAAACATTCAGTACTTC. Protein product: CASSPTGAGKNIQYF.

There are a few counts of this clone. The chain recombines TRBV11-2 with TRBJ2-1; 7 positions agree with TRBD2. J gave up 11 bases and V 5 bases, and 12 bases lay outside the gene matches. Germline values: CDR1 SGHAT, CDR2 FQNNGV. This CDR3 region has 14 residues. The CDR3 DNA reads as TGTGCCAGCAGCCCTTGGGCGGGAGAAGGGCAGCAGTTCTTC. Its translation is CASSPWAGEGQQFF.

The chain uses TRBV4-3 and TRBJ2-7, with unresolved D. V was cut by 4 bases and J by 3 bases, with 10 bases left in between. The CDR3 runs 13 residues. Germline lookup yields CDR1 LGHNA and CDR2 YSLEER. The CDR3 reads CASSPRRSYEQYF. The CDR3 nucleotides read TGCGCCAGCAGCCCCCGTCGTAGCTACGAGCAGTACTTC.

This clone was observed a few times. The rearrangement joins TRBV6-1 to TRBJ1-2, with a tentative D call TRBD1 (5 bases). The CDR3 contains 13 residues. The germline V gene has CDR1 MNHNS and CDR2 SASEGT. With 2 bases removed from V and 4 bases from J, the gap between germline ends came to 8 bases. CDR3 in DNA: TGTGCCAGCAGTGAAAGGGGATCCTATGGCTACACCTTC. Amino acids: CASSERGSYGYTF.

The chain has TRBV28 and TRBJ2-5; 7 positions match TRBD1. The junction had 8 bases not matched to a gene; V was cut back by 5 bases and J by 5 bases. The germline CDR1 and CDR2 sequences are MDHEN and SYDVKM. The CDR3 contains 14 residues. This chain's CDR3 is CASSPTGVGETQYF. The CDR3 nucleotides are TGTGCCAGCAGTCCCACAGGGGTCGGGGAGACCCAGTACTTC.

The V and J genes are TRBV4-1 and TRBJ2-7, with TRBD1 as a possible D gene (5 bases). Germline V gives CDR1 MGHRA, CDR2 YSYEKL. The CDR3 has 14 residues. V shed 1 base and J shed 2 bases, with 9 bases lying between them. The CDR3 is CASSQGDSAYEQYF. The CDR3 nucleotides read TGCGCCAGCAGCCAAGGAGACAGTGCCTACGAGCAGTACTTC.

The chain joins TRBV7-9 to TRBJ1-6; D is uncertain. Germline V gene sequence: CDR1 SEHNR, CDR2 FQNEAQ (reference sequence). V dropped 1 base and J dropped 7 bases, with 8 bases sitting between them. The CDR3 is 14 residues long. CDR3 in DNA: TGTGCCAGCAGCTTAGAGCGGGGAAATTCACCCCTCCACTTT. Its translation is CASSLERGNSPLHF.

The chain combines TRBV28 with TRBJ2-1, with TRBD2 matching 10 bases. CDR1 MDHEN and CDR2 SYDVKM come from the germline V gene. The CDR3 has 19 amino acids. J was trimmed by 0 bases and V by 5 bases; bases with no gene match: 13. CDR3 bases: TGTGCCAGCAGTAGTGCTACTAGCGGGACCTTCTACTCCTACAATGAGCAGTTCTTC. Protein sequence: CASSSATSGTFYSYNEQFF.

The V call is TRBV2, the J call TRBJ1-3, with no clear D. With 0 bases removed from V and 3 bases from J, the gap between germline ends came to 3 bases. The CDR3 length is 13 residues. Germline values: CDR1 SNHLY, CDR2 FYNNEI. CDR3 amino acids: CASSEAYGNTIYF. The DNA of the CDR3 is TGTGCCAGCAGTGAAGCGTATGGAAACACCATATATTTT.

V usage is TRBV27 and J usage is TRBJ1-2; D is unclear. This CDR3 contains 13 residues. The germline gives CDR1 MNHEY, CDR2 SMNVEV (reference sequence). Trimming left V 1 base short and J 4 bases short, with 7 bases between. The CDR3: CASSLFMGYGYTF. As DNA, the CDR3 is TGTGCCAGCAGTTTATTCATGGGCTATGGCTACACCTTC.

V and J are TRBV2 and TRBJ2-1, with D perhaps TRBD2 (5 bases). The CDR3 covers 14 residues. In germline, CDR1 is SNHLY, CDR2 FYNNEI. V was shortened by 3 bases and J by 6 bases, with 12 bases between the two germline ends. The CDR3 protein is CASSDFSGGNEQFF. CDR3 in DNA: TGTGCCAGCAGTGATTTCAGCGGCGGCAATGAGCAGTTCTTC.

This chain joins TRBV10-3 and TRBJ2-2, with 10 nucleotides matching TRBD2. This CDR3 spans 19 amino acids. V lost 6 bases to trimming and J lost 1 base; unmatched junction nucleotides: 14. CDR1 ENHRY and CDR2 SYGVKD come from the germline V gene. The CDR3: CAIRQDRASGGLNTGELFF. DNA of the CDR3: TGTGCCATCAGACAGGATCGGGCTAGCGGGGGCCTGAACACCGGGGAGCTGTTTTTT.